One and the same sample provided the 30 T cell receptor beta chains below, sequenced in a study of radiation and T cells in renal cell carcinoma. The time point is: baseline pretreatment blood. The sample's treatment: 15 Gy SBRT to primary tumor, nephrectomy 4 weeks later. Sequencing used immunoSEQ multiplex PCR; TCRdb keeps in-frame clones, though not all of them. This sample carries about 49,000 clones, about 83% of them seen once, and the ten largest clones take around 29%. This sample comprised blood, obtained from a patient whose treatment included radiotherapy and nephrectomy. These receptors all come from a woman aged 65 to 85 with renal cell carcinoma.

V is TRBV6-5 and J is TRBJ1-3, with D uncertain. This CDR3 contains 12 residues. Trimming took off 8 bases at V and 2 bases at J, with 7 bases between the two ends. Germline V lookup: CDR1 MNHEY, CDR2 SVGAGI. The CDR3 nucleotides read TGTGCCAGCGGCTATGCTGGAAACACCATATATTTT. This translates into CASGYAGNTIYF.

The chain employs TRBV19 and TRBJ1-5; 9 nucleotides agree with TRBD1. Germline CDR1 reads LNHDA; CDR2 reads SQIVND (reference sequence). V lost 8 bases, J lost 8 bases, and 10 bases stayed unmatched. This CDR3 comprises 14 residues. DNA of the CDR3: TGTGCCAGTGCTAGGACAGGGGACAGTAAGCCCCAGCATTTT. This translates into CASARTGDSKPQHF. The entire variable domain, with the rest obtained from reference TRBV19 and TRBJ1-5, is as follows: DGGITQSPKYLFRKEGQNVTLSCEQNLNHDAMYWYRQDPGQGLRLIYYSQIVNDFQKGDIAEGYSVSREKKESFPLTVTSAQKNPTAFYLCASARTGDSKPQHFGDGTRLSIL.

The CDR3 DNA follows: TGTGCCAGCAGCTTCAGAGGTAGGGGTGGAACAGATACGCAGTATTTT. Its protein is CASSFRGRGGTDTQYF. The rearrangement joins TRBV11-2 to TRBJ2-3, with TRBD1 as a possible D gene (5 bases). CDR1 SGHAT and CDR2 FQNNGV come from the germline V gene. The CDR3 sequence is 16 residues long. Trimming left V 3 bases short and J 3 bases short, with 16 bases between.

In the case of this clone: Other DNA variants within this sample encode the same CDR3. The chain is built from TRBV29-1 and TRBJ1-4; D might be TRBD1 (5 bases). The V gene's germline CDR1 is SQVTM and CDR2 ANQGSEA. V lost 6 bases, J lost 5 bases, and 13 bases lay in between. This CDR3 has 13 residues. CDR3 residues: CSVRGIGNEKLFF. Written as DNA, the CDR3 is TGCAGCGTGAGGGGAATCGGGAATGAAAAACTGTTTTTT.

The chain has TRBV11-3 and TRBJ2-7; 7 bases are a match to TRBD2. In germline, CDR1 is SGHNT, CDR2 YENEEA. The CDR3 spans 13 residues. The junction had 3 bases not matched to a gene; V was cut back by 3 bases and J by 4 bases. CDR3: CASSFMGGYEQYF. The CDR3 DNA reads as TGTGCCAGCAGCTTCATGGGGGGGTACGAGCAGTACTTC.

The chain uses TRBV2 and TRBJ1-4, with D hard to call. Germline V gene data show CDR1 as SNHLY and CDR2 as FYNNEI. This CDR3 contains 13 residues. Trimming shortened V by 6 bases and J by 7 bases, and 12 bases separated the two germline ends. The CDR3 coding sequence is TGTGCCAGCAGGGCCGATGCGGCTGAAAAACTGTTTTTT. Translating gives CASRADAAEKLFF.

V gene TRBV7-9 combines with J gene TRBJ2-1, with 10 nucleotides matching TRBD2. Germline assignment: CDR1 SEHNR and CDR2 FQNEAQ (reference sequence). V lost 4 bases to trimming and J lost 0 bases; unmatched junction nucleotides: 0. The CDR3 loop spans 15 amino acids. The CDR3: CASSWTSGSYNEQFF. The CDR3, as DNA: TGTGCCAGCAGCTGGACTAGCGGCTCCTACAATGAGCAGTTCTTC. The full variable domain, completed using reference TRBV7-9 and TRBJ2-1, is DTGVSQNPRHKITKRGQNVTFRCDPISEHNRLYWYRQTLGQGPEFLTYFQNEAQLEKSRLLSDRFSAERPKGSFSTLEIQRTEQGDSAMYLCASSWTSGSYNEQFFGPGTRLTVL.

Here the CDR3 reads CSVDGLAGETTDTQYF. The CDR3 DNA sequence: TGCAGCGTTGACGGACTAGCGGGAGAGACCACAGATACGCAGTATTTT. This sequence joins TRBV29-1 and TRBJ2-3; 13 bases map to TRBD2. The CDR3 runs to 16 residues. CDR1 is SQVTM and CDR2 is ANQGSEA in the germline V gene. The ends lost 3 bases at V and 2 bases at J; junction bases unmatched: 5.

The gene calls are TRBV25-1 and TRBJ1-1; 9 bases match TRBD1. CDR1 MGHDK and CDR2 SYGVNS come from the germline V gene. The trim removed 6 bases at V and 6 bases at J, leaving 5 bases unmatched. The CDR3 runs to 13 residues. The CDR3 nucleotides read TGTGCCAGCAGCATAGGGACAGGGTCTGAAGCTTTCTTT. Translating it yields CASSIGTGSEAFF. Based on the CDR3 plus reference TRBV25-1 and TRBJ1-1, the full variable domain is EADIYQTPRYLVIGTGKKITLECSQTMGHDKMYWYQQDPGMELHLIHYSYGVNSTEKGDLSSESTVSRIRTEHFPLTLESARPSHTSQYLCASSIGTGSEAFFGQGTRLTVV.

This sequence joins TRBV19 and TRBJ1-1; TRBD1 is a possible D gene (6 bases). The CDR3 covers 14 residues. CDR1 LNHDA and CDR2 SQIVND come from the germline V gene (reference sequence). The V and J ends lost 4 bases and 4 bases respectively, with 13 bases between them. CDR3 DNA sequence: TGTGCCAGTAGTAAAGCCACAGGGATCACTGAAGCTTTCTTT. Protein: CASSKATGITEAFF.

V usage is TRBV4-3 and J usage is TRBJ1-1; D uncertain. V gave up 4 bases and J gave up 4 bases, with 13 bases separating them. The CDR3 is 14 residues long. Germline values: CDR1 LGHNA, CDR2 YSLEER. The DNA of the CDR3 is TGCGCCAGCAGCCCGAAAGATGGCGGCACTGAAGCTTTCTTT. Protein product: CASSPKDGGTEAFF.

The J gene is TRBJ1-4, the V gene TRBV9; no clear D. Trimming took off 0 bases at V and 7 bases at J, with 19 bases between the two ends. The CDR3 is made up of 17 amino acids. Per the germline V gene, CDR1 is SGDLS and CDR2 is YYNGEE. In DNA form, the CDR3 reads TGTGCCAGCAGCGTAGAAAGCAAGCCGGCCCGGGCTGAAAAACTGTTTTTT. Its protein is CASSVESKPARAEKLFF.

V usage is TRBV5-4 and J usage is TRBJ1-2; the match to TRBD1 covers 12 bases. Trimming at V came to 0 bases and at J to 8 bases, leaving 5 bases not matched to a gene. CDR3 length: 15 residues. Germline lookup yields CDR1 SGHNT and CDR2 YYREEE (reference sequence). CDR3 in DNA: TGTGCCAGCAGCTTGGTTGGGACAGGGGGCGCGGGCTACACCTTC. It specifies CASSLVGTGGAGYTF.

The chain combines TRBV2 with TRBJ2-3; no firm D call. Germline values: CDR1 SNHLY, CDR2 FYNNEI. The CDR3 extends over 13 amino acids. The V end lost 1 base, the J end lost 2 bases, and 4 bases lay between the germline ends. The CDR3 spells CASSEEITDTQYF. The CDR3 nucleotides read TGTGCCAGCAGTGAAGAAATCACAGATACGCAGTATTTT.

The V call is TRBV6-5, the J call TRBJ1-1; 7 bases line up with TRBD1. Trimming cost V 2 bases and J 6 bases; bases outside gene matches: 3. Per the germline V gene, CDR1 is MNHEY and CDR2 is SVGAGI. This CDR3 contains 13 residues. The CDR3 DNA follows: TGTGCCAGCAGTTACAGAACAGGGGCTGAAGCTTTCTTT. Translating gives CASSYRTGAEAFF.

The V call is TRBV19, the J call TRBJ2-1, with D perhaps TRBD2 (6 bases). Trimming stripped 3 bases from V and 10 bases from J, with 13 bases between. The CDR3 consists of 13 residues. From germline, CDR1 is LNHDA and CDR2 SQIVND (reference sequence). CDR3: CASSISDSGEQFF. DNA of the CDR3: TGTGCCAGTAGTATTAGTGATAGCGGAGAGCAGTTCTTC.

CDR3 in DNA: TGTGCCGTGGCCCCCCGGGGGATAGGGGAAGCTTTCTTT. Translated: CAVAPRGIGEAFF. The chain has TRBV30 and TRBJ1-1; D may be TRBD1 (5 bases). Germline values: CDR1 GTSNPN, CDR2 SVGIG (reference sequence). Trimming left V 8 bases short and J 8 bases short, with 21 bases between. This CDR3 is built from 13 residues.

V is TRBV2 and J is TRBJ2-5, with 10 bases lining up with TRBD1. Germline loops: CDR1 SNHLY, CDR2 FYNNEI. The V and J ends lost 7 bases and 2 bases, in that order; junction bases with no gene match: 7. This CDR3 is 15 amino acids long. The CDR3 loop is CASKRDRGPQETQYF. CDR3 nucleotides: TGTGCCAGCAAACGGGACAGGGGACCGCAAGAGACCCAGTACTTC.

Of note for this clone: Other DNA sequences of this sample code for an identical CDR3. The chain employs TRBV27 and TRBJ2-5; no firm D call. The germline V gene has CDR1 MNHEY and CDR2 SMNVEV (reference sequence). V dropped 3 bases and J dropped 5 bases, with 7 bases sitting between them. The CDR3 is 12 residues long. In nucleotides, the CDR3 is TGTGCCAGCAGTTTGACCGGGGAGACCCAGTACTTC. This translates into CASSLTGETQYF.

The genes are TRBV2 and TRBJ1-5, with D possibly being TRBD1 (5 bases). Trimming stripped 4 bases from V and 0 bases from J, with 10 bases between. Germline V gives CDR1 SNHLY, CDR2 FYNNEI. This CDR3 comprises 15 residues. CDR3 protein: CASSGGTDSNQPQHF. The CDR3 bases are TGTGCCAGCAGTGGAGGGACGGATAGCAATCAGCCCCAGCATTTT.

The genes are TRBV6-5 and TRBJ2-5; D is unresolved. This CDR3 spans 15 amino acids. V was shortened by 7 bases and J by 5 bases, with 20 bases between the two germline ends. CDR1 and CDR2 (germline): MNHEY, SVGAGI. CDR3 amino acids: CASTPTWVRIETQYF. CDR3 nucleotide sequence: TGTGCCAGCACCCCAACCTGGGTCCGTATTGAGACCCAGTACTTC.

The J gene is TRBJ2-1, the V gene TRBV2; 14 bases agree with TRBD2. V lost 3 bases, J lost 5 bases, and 6 bases stayed unmatched. Germline V gene sequence: CDR1 SNHLY, CDR2 FYNNEI. The CDR3 sequence is 17 residues long. The CDR3 here is CASSDGLAGGYDNEQFF. The CDR3 bases are TGTGCCAGCAGTGACGGACTAGCGGGAGGTTATGACAATGAGCAGTTCTTC. The whole variable domain, filled in from reference TRBV2 and TRBJ2-1, reads EPEVTQTPSHQVTQMGQEVILRCVPISNHLYFYWYRQILGQKVEFLVSFYNNEISEKSEIFDDQFSVERPDGSNFTLKIRSTKLEDSAMYFCASSDGLAGGYDNEQFFGPGTRLTVL.

A few counts support this clone. The CDR3 DNA reads TGTGCCAGTAGTAGGGGGACAGGGGTGATTACCTACGAGCAGTACTTC. It specifies CASSRGTGVITYEQYF. The rearrangement joins TRBV19 to TRBJ2-7, with TRBD1 matching over 10 bases. The trim removed 4 bases at V and 2 bases at J, leaving 8 bases unmatched. CDR3 length: 16 residues. CDR1 and CDR2 (germline): LNHDA, SQIVND (reference sequence).

The chain carries TRBV7-2 and TRBJ2-7; the D gene is possibly TRBD1 (6 bases). The V gene lost 4 bases and the J gene lost 2 bases, with 21 bases spanning the gap. The germline CDR1 and CDR2 sequences are SGHTA and FQGNSA. This CDR3 contains 17 residues. CDR3 bases: TGTGCCAGCAGCTACTCATCCGGGACACTTCCCCCCTACGAGCAGTACTTC. It is translated as CASSYSSGTLPPYEQYF. Looking up the rest from reference TRBV7-2 and TRBJ2-7 gives the full variable domain: GAGVSQSPSNKVTEKGKDVELRCDPISGHTALYWYRQSLGQGLEFLIYFQGNSAPDKSGLPSDRFSAERTGGSVSTLTIQRTQQEDSAVYLCASSYSSGTLPPYEQYFGPGTRLTVT.

This clone was found a few times. The chain recombines TRBV27 with TRBJ2-7; unclear D gene. The CDR3 spans 11 residues. Germline V gene data show CDR1 as MNHEY and CDR2 as SMNVEV (reference sequence). The V and J ends lost 7 bases and 2 bases respectively, with 6 bases between them. The CDR3 here is CASKSAYEQYF. In DNA, the CDR3 is TGTGCCAGCAAGTCGGCCTACGAGCAGTACTTC.

The J gene is TRBJ2-5, the V gene TRBV5-1; D is undetermined. This CDR3 has 12 amino acids. Trimming removed 4 bases from V and 1 base from J, with 5 bases in between. Germline V gene data show CDR1 as SGHRS and CDR2 as YFSETQ. CDR3 protein: CASSNPQETQYF. The CDR3 region has the DNA TGCGCCAGCAGCAACCCCCAAGAGACCCAGTACTTC.

This rearrangement joins TRBV2 to TRBJ1-3, with 7 bases matching TRBD1. Trimming took 5 bases from V and 2 from J; bases not matched to a gene: 6. CDR3 length: 15 amino acids. CDR1 SNHLY and CDR2 FYNNEI come from the germline V gene. The CDR3 region has the DNA TGTGCCAGCAGTTACCTAACAGGGGCTGGAAACACCATATATTTT. It encodes CASSYLTGAGNTIYF.

A few counts support this clone. The rearrangement uses TRBV4-2 and TRBJ2-2; D uncertain. The V end was cut by 0 bases, the J end by 7 bases, with 12 bases between. The CDR3 consists of 15 residues. Germline V CDR1 and CDR2: LGHNA, YNFKEQ. DNA of the CDR3: TGTGCCAGCAGCCAAGAGGCTAGTATCAGCGGGGAGCTGTTTTTT. This sequence encodes CASSQEASISGELFF.

The chain uses TRBV5-6 and TRBJ2-5; TRBD2 matches 7 bases. The CDR3 spans 13 residues. V lost 5 bases and J lost 4; bases outside the gene matches: 5. CDR1 and CDR2 from the germline V gene are SGHDT and YYEEEE. CDR3 bases: TGTGCCAGCAGGGGACTACCAGGAGAGACCCAGTACTTC. Translated, it gives CASRGLPGETQYF.

This clone was detected a few times. This chain uses TRBV6-6 with TRBJ1-1, with TRBD1 matching 9 bases. J lost 3 bases, V lost 8 bases, and 4 bases had no gene match. The CDR3 consists of 13 residues. Germline values: CDR1 MNHNY, CDR2 SVGAGI (reference sequence). The CDR3 bases are TGTGCCAGCGGGGGACAGGGCTACACTGAAGCTTTCTTT. Translated: CASGGQGYTEAFF.